The sequence of this TCR beta chain was determined in a study of T-cell reconstitution after alpha-beta-depleted transplantation in children. Unique molecular identifiers were used in preparing the TCRbeta library. From the PCR reads, TCRdb called clonotypes with MiXCR, one entry per CDR3 protein. Counted here are about 110,000 distinct CDR3 sequences, 10% occurring once; the ten biggest clones make up 8%. The V end was cut by 1 base, the J end by 1 base, with 8 bases between. The CDR3 runs to 15 residues. The germline V gene encodes CDR1 SGHRS and CDR2 YFSETQ. At least ten counts were recorded for this clonotype.

This sequence originates from a human donor who donated a stem cell graft to a child with acute lymphoblastic leukemia. The sample here was PBMCs from the stem cell graft donor, taken from the stem cell graft. The chain joins TRBV5-1 to TRBJ2-2, with D unresolved. The CDR3 reads CASSLLRKNTGELFF. CDR3 nucleotides: TGCGCCAGCAGCTTGCTTCGCAAGAACACCGGGGAGCTGTTTTTT.